The 6 T cell receptor beta chains presented below share a single source sample, sequenced in a study of OX40 agonist ivuxolimab in advanced cancers. Produced via immunoSEQ multiplex PCR; TCRdb's table is partial and in-frame only. The sample has tens of thousands of clones, more than 80% seen once. The sample consisted of CD4+ or CD8+ T cells sorted from blood, taken in a trial of the OX40 agonist ivuxolimab. All receptors come from an adult with an advanced solid tumor such as melanoma, head and neck, liver or kidney cancer.

V gene TRBV6-6 combines with J gene TRBJ1-6; D is perhaps TRBD1 (6 bases). The CDR3 consists of 16 residues. Germline lookup yields CDR1 MNHNY and CDR2 SVGAGI (reference sequence). With 7 bases removed from V and 7 bases from J, the gap between germline ends came to 20 bases. The DNA of the CDR3 is TGTGCCAGCATTAAAGGCCCAGACAGGTCGAATTCACCCCTCCACTTT. Its translation: CASIKGPDRSNSPLHF.

The chain joins TRBV10-2 to TRBJ1-1; no clear D gene. Deletions cut 3 bases from V and 1 base from J, with 15 bases between. The CDR3 contains 16 residues. CDR1 is WSHSY and CDR2 is SAAADI in the germline V gene. DNA of the CDR3: TGCGCCAGCAGTGACAGTTCGGGCAGGACGAACACTGAAGCTTTCTTT. Protein product: CASSDSSGRTNTEAFF.

This chain connects TRBV5-1 to TRBJ1-3; 7 nucleotides line up with TRBD1. This CDR3 has 15 amino acids. Germline V gives CDR1 SGHRS, CDR2 YFSETQ. The V and J ends lost 4 bases and 4 bases, in that order; junction bases with no gene match: 8. Written as DNA, the CDR3 is TGCGCCAGCAGCGCTGAAGGGGGCTCAGGAAACACCATATATTTT. It translates to CASSAEGGSGNTIYF.

The J gene is TRBJ2-3, the V gene TRBV29-1, with TRBD2 matching over 7 bases. CDR3 length equals 15 residues. CDR1 is SQVTM, CDR2 ANQGSEA, per germline. After removal of 7 bases from V and 3 bases from J, the junction contained 13 bases not matched to a gene. The CDR3 sequence is CSASFRAGPTDTQYF. The CDR3 bases are TGCAGCGCGAGCTTTCGAGCGGGGCCTACAGATACGCAGTATTTT.

The V gene is TRBV28, the J gene TRBJ2-7; TRBD2 might be the D (6 bases). Germline V gives CDR1 MDHEN, CDR2 SYDVKM. CDR3 size: 13 residues. V shed 6 bases and J shed 6 bases, with 15 bases lying between them. The CDR3, as DNA: TGTGCCAGCAGCCCCAACATCGGGGGCGAGCAGTACTTC. It codes for CASSPNIGGEQYF.

A remark on this clone: Other nucleotide sequences from this sample produce the same CDR3. This sequence joins TRBV5-1 and TRBJ2-1, with 10 bases lining up with TRBD1. CDR1 and CDR2 from the germline V gene are SGHRS and YFSETQ. This CDR3 has 16 residues. The V segment lost 4 bases and the J segment 7 bases; nucleotides outside the gene matches: 11. The CDR3: CASSLLGQGKLNEQFF. The CDR3 DNA reads as TGCGCCAGCAGCCTATTGGGACAGGGGAAACTAAATGAGCAGTTCTTC.